This is a list of T cell receptor beta chains from one sample in a study of blood T cell repertoires in COVID-19. Assay: immunoSEQ multiplex PCR; the TCRdb copy retains only in-frame clones and omits some. This sample carries 110,000 to 150,000 clones, roughly 80% of them seen once, and the ten largest clones take over 5%. The specimen was PBMCs or T cells enriched from blood (not recorded which). These receptors were taken from a woman in her forties or fifties who had recovered from COVID-19. Each CDR3 is given with its conserved first and last residue. A D gene is named only where the DNA matches it firmly. Only part of the rows carry a size: once, few, many, or a class if the clone is expanded.

.	TRBV25-1	few	TRBJ2-1	TGTGCCAGCAGTGATCTCCCGGCGCGGGCTGAGCAGTTCTTC	CASSDLPARAEQFF
.	TRBV6-5	.	TRBJ2-1	TGTGCCAGCAGTTTGGGGCCGTATGAGCAGTTCTTC	CASSLGPYEQFF
.	TRBV7-9	.	TRBJ1-5	TGTGCCAGCAGCTTAGCCGGTTTTGGCAATCAGCCCCAGCATTTT	CASSLAGFGNQPQHF
TRBD1	TRBV9	.	TRBJ2-5	TGTGCCAGCAGCGCGTTGGGACAGTACAACGGGGAGACCCAGTACTTC	CASSALGQYNGETQYF
.	TRBV30	.	TRBJ1-3	TGTGCCTTAAGACGGGGAAGTGGAAACACCATATATTTT	CALRRGSGNTIYF
.	TRBV24-1	.	TRBJ2-1	TGTGCCACCAGTGATCCCGATGAGCAGTTCTTC	CATSDPDEQFF
TRBD1	TRBV11-2	once	TRBJ1-2	TGTGCCAGCAGACGTCCCCGGGACAGGGGGCTTCACTATGGCTACACCTTC	CASRRPRDRGLHYGYTF
.	TRBV6-5	.	TRBJ2-4	TGTGCCAGCAGTCGAGTGGAGGCCAAAAACATTCAGTACTTC	CASSRVEAKNIQYF
.	TRBV5-1	once	TRBJ2-5	TGCGCCAGCAGCTATGGGGCTTCCCAAGAGACCCAGTACTTC	CASSYGASQETQYF
.	TRBV5-4	.	TRBJ2-3	TGTGCCAGCAGCTTGGTGGCCGGGTCTGGAGATACGCAGTATTTT	CASSLVAGSGDTQYF
.	TRBV2	.	TRBJ1-1	TGTGCCAGCAGCGGTCAGGGGAACACTGAAGCTTTCTTT	CASSGQGNTEAFF
TRBD1	TRBV28	.	TRBJ1-2	TGTGCCAGCAGTGTTGGACAGGGGTACTATGGCTACACCTTC	CASSVGQGYYGYTF
.	TRBV7-9	.	TRBJ2-5	TGTGCCAGCAGCTTATCCGGGGAGACCCAGTACTTC	CASSLSGETQYF
.	TRBV3-1/TRBV3-2	once	TRBJ2-5	TGTGCCAGCAGGACTAGTAATAAAGAGACCCAGTACTTC	CASRTSNKETQYF
TRBD2	TRBV5-1	.	TRBJ2-5	TGCGCCAGCAGCTTGATGAGCGGGGAAGAGACCCAGTACTTC	CASSLMSGEETQYF
TRBD2	TRBV2	.	TRBJ2-5	TGTGCCAGCAGTGACGGGACTAGCGCTGAGACCCAGTACTTC	CASSDGTSAETQYF
.	TRBV2	.	TRBJ1-3	TGTGCCAGCAGCGAGACAGGATCAGGAAACACCATATATTTT	CASSETGSGNTIYF
TRBD2	TRBV19	.	TRBJ2-1	TGTGCCAGTAGCCTAGACTGGGAGGGCTACAATGAGCAGTTCTTC	CASSLDWEGYNEQFF
TRBD1	TRBV6-5	.	TRBJ1-5	TGTGCCAGCAGTTACGACAGGGGAGGACAGCCCCAGCATTTT	CASSYDRGGQPQHF
.	TRBV6-1	.	TRBJ1-1	TGTGCCAGCAGTGAAGTGAAAAGCCCTGAAGCTTTCTTT	CASSEVKSPEAFF
.	TRBV28	.	TRBJ1-3	TGTGCCAGCAGTTACCCAGGGGCTGGAAACACCATATATTTT	CASSYPGAGNTIYF
TRBD1	TRBV5-1	.	TRBJ2-7	TGCGCCAGCAGCTTTTCAGGGGGATACGAGCAGTACTTC	CASSFSGGYEQYF
TRBD1	TRBV5-1	.	TRBJ2-1	TGCGCCAGCAGCCCGCAGGGGGCGCAAGTAGAGGAGCAGTTCTTC	CASSPQGAQVEEQFF
TRBD1	TRBV11-2	.	TRBJ2-7	TGTGCCAGCAGCTTAGGGGGACAGGGAACAGGCGAGCAGTACTTC	CASSLGGQGTGEQYF
TRBD1	TRBV6-5	few	TRBJ1-6	TGTGCCAGCAGCCGACCCGGGACAGGGAATTCACCCCTCCACTTT	CASSRPGTGNSPLHF
.	TRBV28	.	TRBJ2-7	TGTGCCAGCAGGGCCCTTGAGGGGGACTCCTACGAGCAGTACTTC	CASRALEGDSYEQYF
.	TRBV25-1	.	TRBJ1-5	TGTGCCAGCAGTGAAGGAGGCAGGGGTGGGGATCAGCCCCAGCATTTT	CASSEGGRGGDQPQHF